A selection of T cell receptor beta chains follows, all from one sample in a study of PD-L1 blockade in urothelial cancer. Clones were sequenced by immunoSEQ multiplex PCR, and TCRdb holds only the in-frame ones, with some missing. This sample has some 89,000 clones; under 90% occur once, and the top ten carry roughly an eighth. The specimen comprised PBMCs, sampled around atezolizumab (anti-PD-L1) treatment. These receptors originate from a man aged 60 to 69 with urothelial cancer. Both conserved end residues are part of each CDR3. The D gene is left open where the match is weak. A clone size is listed for some rows: how often the clone was seen (once, few, many), or a class if it is expanded.

D gene	V gene	J gene	clone size	CDR3 protein	CDR3 DNA
TRBD1	TRBV18	TRBJ1-2	few	CASSPLGAGGYGYTF	TGTGCCAGCTCTCCGCTCGGGGCAGGGGGCTATGGCTACACCTTC
.	TRBV9	TRBJ1-1	.	CASSVGQASEAFF	TGTGCCAGCAGCGTAGGACAGGCCAGTGAAGCTTTCTTT
TRBD2	TRBV7-7	TRBJ2-2	.	CASSKYIPGGVNTGELFF	TGTGCTAGCAGCAAATATATTCCCGGGGGGGTAAACACCGGGGAGCTGTTTTTT
.	TRBV5-4	TRBJ2-2	once	CASSLAGNTGELFF	TGTGCCAGCAGCTTGGCAGGGAACACCGGGGAGCTGTTTTTT
TRBD2	TRBV29-1	TRBJ2-7	.	CSVASGSRGEQYF	TGCAGCGTCGCGAGCGGGAGCCGAGGGGAGCAGTACTTC
TRBD1	TRBV10-1	TRBJ2-2	.	CASKQDRGLAGELFF	TGCGCCAGCAAACAGGACAGGGGCTTGGCCGGGGAGCTGTTTTTT
TRBD2	TRBV5-6	TRBJ2-5	.	CASSSLTSGGETQYF	TGTGCCAGCAGCTCGTTGACTAGCGGGGGAGAGACCCAGTACTTC
TRBD1	TRBV11-3	TRBJ1-6	.	CASSPGRGNSPLHF	TGTGCCAGCAGCCCTGGCAGGGGGAATTCACCCCTCCACTTT
.	TRBV6-1	TRBJ1-4	.	CASSEAVLQNEKLFF	TGTGCCAGCAGTGAAGCGGTCCTACAGAATGAAAAACTGTTTTTT
.	TRBV25-1	TRBJ1-4	.	CASSIQGTNEKLFF	TGTGCCAGCAGTATCCAGGGGACTAATGAAAAACTGTTTTTT
TRBD1	TRBV6-5	TRBJ1-6	once	CASTWDSDNSPLHF	TGTGCCAGCACCTGGGACAGCGATAATTCACCCCTCCACTTT
TRBD1	TRBV19	TRBJ1-4	.	CASRQTGGHEKLFF	TGTGCCAGTCGGCAAACAGGGGGCCATGAAAAACTGTTTTTT
.	TRBV27	TRBJ1-5	once	CASSLSANQPQHF	TGTGCCAGCAGTTTATCGGCCAATCAGCCCCAGCATTTT
.	TRBV7-9	TRBJ1-2	.	CASSFSDSYGYTF	TGTGCCAGCAGCTTCTCTGACAGCTATGGCTACACCTTC
.	TRBV15	TRBJ2-7	.	CATSRDVLRISYEQYF	TGTGCCACCAGCAGAGATGTACTGCGGATTTCCTACGAGCAGTACTTC
TRBD1	TRBV7-9	TRBJ1-5	.	CASSSGQGVHQPQHF	TGTGCCAGCAGCTCCGGACAGGGAGTACATCAGCCCCAGCATTTT
.	TRBV9	TRBJ2-5	.	CASSVAAGRETQYF	TGTGCCAGCAGCGTAGCGGCGGGACGGGAGACCCAGTACTTC
.	TRBV21-1	TRBJ2-5	.	CASTRFERTETQYF	TGTGCCAGCACTCGGTTTGAGCGCACTGAGACCCAGTACTTC
TRBD1	TRBV2	TRBJ1-6	few	CASSERRQGFSPLHF	TGTGCCAGCAGTGAAAGGAGACAGGGGTTTTCACCCCTCCACTTT
.	TRBV18	TRBJ2-2	.	CASSPQGRAGELFF	TGTGCCAGCTCACCACAGGGGCGTGCAGGGGAGCTGTTTTTT
.	TRBV19	TRBJ2-7	.	CASSITSVSSYEQYF	TGTGCCAGTAGTATAACGAGCGTAAGCTCCTACGAGCAGTACTTC
TRBD1	TRBV4-2	TRBJ2-2	.	CASSQGGSGGRTGELFF	TGTGCCAGCAGCCAAGGTGGTTCAGGGGGCCGCACCGGGGAGCTGTTTTTT
TRBD2	TRBV18	TRBJ2-7	.	CASSRSGTPYEQYF	TGTGCCAGCTCACGTAGCGGGACGCCCTACGAGCAGTACTTC
.	TRBV2	TRBJ2-7	.	CASSESAGNEQYF	TGTGCCAGCAGTGAGTCGGCAGGGAACGAGCAGTACTTC
.	TRBV6-5	TRBJ2-1	.	CASSYSGRTTGEQFF	TGTGCCAGCAGTTACTCGGGCAGAACCACCGGTGAGCAGTTCTTC
TRBD2	TRBV5-5	TRBJ2-1	.	CASSPLAGANNEQFF	TGTGCCAGCAGCCCGTTAGCGGGAGCCAACAATGAGCAGTTCTTC
.	TRBV28	TRBJ2-1	.	CASRRGAYPYEQFF	TGTGCCAGTCGTCGGGGGGCGTATCCCTACGAGCAGTTCTTC
.	TRBV7-2	TRBJ1-4	.	CASSSDGGANEKLFF	TGTGCCAGCAGCTCGGACGGGGGGGCTAATGAAAAACTGTTTTTT
TRBD2	TRBV5-8	TRBJ2-5	.	CASSHAPGTSGPKKETQYF	TGTGCCAGCAGCCATGCACCCGGGACTAGCGGGCCTAAAAAAGAGACCCAGTACTTC
.	TRBV2	TRBJ2-5	.	CASNGAWLETQYF	TGTGCCAGCAATGGGGCCTGGTTGGAGACCCAGTACTTC
TRBD2	TRBV6-5	TRBJ2-7	.	CATMRASGRYEQYF	TGTGCCACGATGAGGGCTAGCGGGAGATACGAGCAGTACTTC
TRBD2	TRBV6-6	TRBJ2-5	.	CASSYRQGGFRETQYF	TGTGCCAGCAGTTATCGCCAGGGAGGGTTTAGGGAGACCCAGTACTTC
TRBD1	TRBV4-1	TRBJ2-3	.	CASSRGTATDTQYF	TGCGCCAGCAGCCGTGGGACAGCCACAGATACGCAGTATTTT
TRBD1	TRBV5-1	TRBJ2-7	.	CASSLESDRGHEQYF	TGCGCCAGCAGCTTGGAATCCGACAGGGGGCACGAGCAGTACTTC
TRBD2	TRBV6-5	TRBJ2-7	.	CASTPTSGNSYEQYF	TGTGCCAGCACTCCAACTAGCGGTAACTCCTACGAGCAGTACTTC
.	TRBV4-2	TRBJ1-4	.	CASSQEGRGNEKLFF	TGTGCCAGCAGCCAAGAGGGCAGGGGTAATGAAAAACTGTTTTTT
TRBD1	TRBV5-1	TRBJ1-2	.	CASSEDREANYGYTF	TGCGCCAGCAGCGAGGACAGGGAAGCTAACTATGGCTACACCTTC
TRBD1	TRBV18	TRBJ2-2	.	CASSPKETGGGTGELFF	TGTGCCAGCTCACCGAAAGAAACAGGGGGCGGCACCGGGGAGCTGTTTTTT
.	TRBV7-3	TRBJ1-1	.	CASSSPVGGTEAFF	TGTGCCAGCAGCTCCCCCGTGGGGGGCACTGAAGCTTTCTTT
TRBD1	TRBV5-4	TRBJ2-7	.	CASGYGDSLYEQYF	TGTGCCAGCGGATACGGGGACAGTCTCTACGAGCAGTACTTC
TRBD1	TRBV6-5	TRBJ2-7	.	CASSSTGTYEQYF	TGTGCCAGCAGTTCGACAGGGACATACGAGCAGTACTTC
TRBD1	TRBV10-3	TRBJ1-3	.	CAISSTGAGNTIYF	TGTGCCATCAGCTCGACAGGGGCTGGAAACACCATATATTTT
TRBD1	TRBV7-6	TRBJ1-3	once	CASSFDRATGNTIYF	TGTGCCAGCAGCTTTGACAGGGCGACTGGAAACACCATATATTTT
TRBD2	TRBV28	TRBJ2-2	.	CASSLASGRAATGELFF	TGTGCCAGCAGTTTAGCTAGCGGGAGGGCGGCCACCGGGGAGCTGTTTTTT
.	TRBV5-4	TRBJ1-1	.	CASKFQVDNTEAFF	TGTGCCAGCAAGTTTCAGGTTGACAACACTGAAGCTTTCTTT
.	TRBV7-6	TRBJ1-6	.	CASSLEYGGSSYNSPLHF	TGTGCCAGCAGCTTAGAGTATGGGGGGAGCTCCTATAATTCACCCCTCCACTTT
.	TRBV7-8	TRBJ1-1	.	CASSATQKPNTEAFF	TGTGCCAGCAGCGCGACACAGAAACCGAACACTGAAGCTTTCTTT
TRBD1	TRBV2	TRBJ2-7	few	CASSFGQATLVPYEQYF	TGTGCCAGCAGTTTTGGACAGGCGACCCTAGTTCCCTACGAGCAGTACTTC
TRBD1	TRBV7-9	TRBJ2-1	.	CASSVPGQGPSINEQFF	TGTGCCAGCAGCGTCCCGGGACAGGGTCCTTCTATAAATGAGCAGTTCTTC
.	TRBV30	TRBJ2-5	once	CAWSKGNQETQYF	TGTGCCTGGAGTAAGGGGAACCAAGAGACCCAGTACTTC